This T cell receptor beta chain is drawn from a study of T cell changes during pregnancy in multiple sclerosis. Repertoires were generated with immunoSEQ multiplex PCR, while TCRdb's copy carries only in-frame clones and drops some. This sample has over 45,000 clones, with about 90% found just once. The V end lost 5 bases, the J end lost 2 bases, and 17 bases lay between the germline ends. Germline loops: CDR1 SGHNT, CDR2 YENEEA. The CDR3 is 16 amino acids. This clone was seen just once. Sequenced here: CD4+ T cells from peripheral blood mononuclear cells, sampled after pregnancy. The TCR originated in a female donor with multiple sclerosis, enrolled in a pregnancy study. The rearrangement links TRBV11-3 to TRBJ2-3; D not certain. In nucleotides, the CDR3 is TGTGCCAGCAGCCCTTCGACCGGGTGGCACACAGATACGCAGTATTTT. Translated, it gives CASSPSTGWHTDTQYF.